These 11 T cell receptor beta chains were all obtained from the same sample, sequenced in a study of Graves' ophthalmopathy and Graves' hyperthyroidism. RNA transcripts were the template, and TCR beta CDR3 regions were amplified from them. An initial RT-PCR round employing HTBI primers preceded a second-round multiplex PCR. TCRdb ran MiXCR on the multiplex PCR reads and lists one entry per CDR3 protein. The table lists 650,000 to 800,000 distinct CDR3 sequences, under 50% of them singletons. Sequenced material: peripheral blood. The receptors originated from an adult man with Graves' ophthalmopathy.

This clonotype was recorded many times. The rearrangement links TRBV20-1 to TRBJ1-4; D is undetermined. This CDR3 comprises 10 residues. The germline V and J ends were trimmed by 0 bases and 8 bases, with 1 base remaining between them. The germline V gene has CDR1 DFQATT and CDR2 SNEGSKA (reference sequence). The CDR3, as DNA: TGCAGTGCTAGAGACGAAAAACTGTTTTTT. It is translated as CSARDEKLFF.

This clonotype was found many times. This chain uses TRBV2 with TRBJ1-1; 8 bases agree with TRBD1. Germline assignment: CDR1 SNHLY and CDR2 FYNNEI. After removal of 7 bases from V and 11 bases from J, the junction contained 3 bases not matched to a gene. The CDR3 totals 10 residues. The CDR3 reads CASIRDRAFF. The CDR3 DNA reads as TGTGCCAGCATCCGGGACAGGGCTTTCTTT.

V and J are TRBV20-1 and TRBJ1-5, with D maybe TRBD1 (5 bases). CDR1 is DFQATT, CDR2 SNEGSKA, per germline (reference sequence). Trimming pared 6 bases from V and 11 bases from J, leaving 20 bases between. The CDR3 length is 13 residues. Here the CDR3 DNA reads TGCAGTGCCGTACTAGCGGGGGGGGAGACCCAGCATTTT. Its translation: CSAVLAGGETQHF.

This clonotype occurred many times. The CDR3 spells CASSRALVSYEQYF. The CDR3 DNA sequence: TGTGCCAGCAGTCGCGCCCTAGTATCCTACGAGCAGTACTTC. The chain has TRBV12-3 or TRBV12-4 and TRBJ2-7; D gene uncertain. The CDR3 consists of 14 residues. V dropped 5 bases and J dropped 1 base, with 12 bases sitting between them.

This clonotype was seen many times. The rearrangement uses TRBV29-1 and TRBJ1-2, with D possibly TRBD1 on 6 matching bases. The germline V gene encodes CDR1 SQVTM and CDR2 ANQGSEA. The V end was cut by 2 bases, the J end by 4 bases, with 11 bases between. The CDR3 is 13 residues long. The chain's CDR3 is CSVEMGGFYGYTF. The CDR3 DNA sequence: TGCAGCGTTGAAATGGGGGGCTTCTATGGCTACACCTTC. The full variable domain, its missing parts supplied by reference TRBV29-1 and TRBJ1-2, is SAVISQKPSRDICQRGTSLTIQCQVDSQVTMMFWYRQQPGQSLTLIATANQGSEATYESGFVIDKFPISRPNLTFSTLTVSNMSPEDSSIYLCSVEMGGFYGYTFGSGTRLTVV.

The sample holds many counts of this clonotype. The chain is built from TRBV7-9 and TRBJ1-6, with D hard to call. The CDR3 length is 14 residues. Germline V gives CDR1 SEHNR, CDR2 FQNEAQ (reference sequence). V shed 1 base and J shed 10 bases, with 11 bases lying between them. The CDR3, as DNA: TGTGCCAGCAGCTTAGGCATGAGAGGATCACCCCTCCACTTT. As protein: CASSLGMRGSPLHF.

This clonotype was seen at least ten times. The DNA for the CDR3 is TGCAGTGCCATAAGCGGGGGGGCCGGAGAGACCCAGTACTTC. This sequence encodes CSAISGGAGETQYF. V is TRBV20-1 and J is TRBJ2-5; 10 bases map to TRBD2. The J segment lost 4 bases and the V segment lost 6 bases, leaving 8 bases of the junction unmatched. Germline CDR1 DFQATT, CDR2 SNEGSKA (reference sequence). The CDR3 runs 14 residues.

CDR3 bases: TGTGCCAGCAGCCAAAAGGAGGGCAACGGTTACGGCTACGAGCAGTACTTC. Encoded protein: CASSQKEGNGYGYEQYF. V usage is TRBV7-2 and J usage is TRBJ2-7, with D perhaps matching TRBD2 (6 bases). This CDR3 region has 17 residues. The germline CDR1 and CDR2 sequences are SGHTA and FQGNSA. V was cut by 5 bases and J by 3 bases, with 23 bases left in between. The whole variable domain, filled in from reference TRBV7-2 and TRBJ2-7, reads GAGVSQSPSNKVTEKGKDVELRCDPISGHTALYWYRQSLGQGLEFLIYFQGNSAPDKSGLPSDRFSAERTGGSVSTLTIQRTQQEDSAVYLCASSQKEGNGYGYEQYFGPGTRLTVT.

Ten or more counts support this clonotype. This chain joins TRBV5-5 and TRBJ1-1; D remains unclear. This CDR3 is 14 amino acids long. V was pared by 0 bases and J by 6 bases, with 12 bases between. Germline lookup yields CDR1 SGHKS and CDR2 YYEKEE (reference sequence). Here the CDR3 DNA reads TGTGCCAGCAGCTTGGTGGTGGGCGGGCCTGAAGCTTTCTTT. Translating gives CASSLVVGGPEAFF. Full variable domain (missing parts from reference TRBV5-5 and TRBJ1-1): DAGVTQSPTHLIKTRGQQVTLRCSPISGHKSVSWYQQVLGQGPQFIFQYYEKEERGRGNFPDRFSARQFPNYSSELNVNALLLGDSALYLCASSLVVGGPEAFFGQGTRLTVV.

This chain uses TRBV2 with TRBJ2-2, with unresolved D. The ends were cut back, 3 bases at V and 6 bases at J, with 11 bases in the middle. The CDR3 totals 14 residues. Per germline, CDR1 SNHLY and CDR2 FYNNEI. CDR3 in amino acids: CASSEGIISGELFF. CDR3 bases: TGTGCCAGCAGTGAGGGGATAATCTCCGGGGAGCTGTTTTTT.

As regards this clonotype: A much larger clone sits a single nucleotide away, making a read error possible. The V call is TRBV6-1, the J call TRBJ1-2; 9 bases line up with TRBD1. Germline-derived CDR1 and CDR2 are MNHNS and SASEGT. CDR3 length: 14 residues. The CDR3 region is CASSWGQGGFGFTF. The CDR3, as DNA: TGTGCCAGCAGTTGGGGACAGGGAGGTTTTGGCTTCACCTTC.